This T cell receptor beta chain is from a study of T cells in Graves' hyperthyroidism and ophthalmopathy. Study at large: Blood was drawn when the patient was first diagnosed and still untreated.

Germline values: CDR1 MGHDK, CDR2 SYGVNS. V was trimmed by 6 bases and J by 3 bases, leaving 9 bases between them. CDR3 length equals 13 residues. Amplified regions were TCR beta CDR3 sequences from RNA transcripts. A set of HTBI primers served as the primers for a first-round RT-PCR of the TCR CDR3. TCRdb recomputed calls from the multiplex PCR reads with MiXCR, one row per CDR3 protein. This sample carries hundreds of thousands of distinct CDR3 sequences, about 20% of them seen once, and the ten largest clones take approximately 54%. The V and J genes are TRBV25-1 and TRBJ1-3, with D possibly being TRBD1 (5 bases). Sample: blood. The receptor's source is a woman in her seventies with Graves' ophthalmopathy. CDR3 residues: CASRAGLGNTIYF. DNA of the CDR3: TGTGCCAGCAGAGCGGGGCTTGGAAACACCATATATTTT.